This T cell receptor (beta chain) was sequenced in a study of T cell clusters in autoimmune cytopenias (dated by TCRdb to between 2018 and 2021). Background for the entire study: Healthy donor controls had a mean age of roughly 53 years and a median age of about 62 years, with about 55% of the 43 female. Per sample, TRB sequencing gave a median depth of about 53,000 reads and a median of about 2,300 distinct TRB clonotypes. Alongside healthy, CLL and autoimmune hepatitis controls, autoimmune cytopenia patients had their peripheral blood TRB and IGH repertoires sequenced at active disease and again during treatment follow-up. The goal of the study was to find out whether patients with autoimmune cytopenia have a disease-specific immune repertoire signature that could be used as a blood-based biomarker. For primary cytopenia, the controls were some 25 age-matched healthy donors, and for secondary cytopenia, the controls were 14 age-matched CLL patients. Repertoires from autoimmune hepatitis patients were compared with those of under 25 healthy donors matched for age and sex. What the work shows at the level of the full study, not this receptor alone: The T cell clusters were defined in silico only, and their functional role remained to be validated experimentally. The TRB repertoire shifts, including less even repertoires in secondary cytopenia and CLL, mostly reflected lymphoma bias and not autoimmunity. Around 3-fold more exclusive TRB clusters were observed in healthy donors than in active autoimmune hepatitis patients, consistent with an autoimmunity-wide signature. The cluster-lack signature was not observed for secondary cytopenia versus CLL, as the signature was apparently masked by the dominant lymphoma-associated repertoire. GLIPH suggested that primary autoimmune cytopenia patients lacked physiological T cell clusters: 50 to 55 clusters were exclusive to healthy donors versus fewer than 20 exclusive to patients.

Multiplex PCR with a touch-down protocol amplified TRB rearrangements, with the TRB-A and TRB-B primer pools combined in a single tube. Illumina adapters and sample indices were added to the amplicons through two consecutive PCR reactions performed with Phusion HS II polymerase. The amplicons were purified from gel with the NucleoSpin Gel and PCR Clean-up kit, after which the amplicons were quantified by Qubit and checked for quality on an Agilent 2100 Bioanalyzer. Sequencing of the libraries was done on an Illumina MiSeq with paired-end, single-indexed, 600-cycle runs. In the original analysis: MiXCR version 2.1.12 with the default MiXCR reference library was used to align and assemble TRB reads. A clone was defined by each unique CDR3 nucleotide sequence, and analysis was restricted to productive sequences with at least two reads. Alpha-parameterized diversity profiles (alpha 0 to 5), including the Shannon (alpha 1) and Simpson (alpha 2) indices, were computed with an R script to assess repertoire diversity. Combinatorial TRB VJ usage was computed with the tcR package and compared between cohorts by principal component analysis with ade4. GLIPH was used to cluster TCRbeta CDR3s in pairs of cohorts matched for age and read depth, and a Wilcoxon test was used to compare cluster frequencies. TCRdb reprocessed the reads, reporting each CDR3 protein sequence once and no DNA. These V and J calls originate from TCRdb's pipeline instead of the authors' own analysis. The sample's clone listing holds some 7,200 distinct CDR3 sequences. The top ten constitute roughly 8.9% of the sample.

A note on this clonotype: There is no known antigen for this receptor.

There are 14 amino acids in the CDR3, from cysteine to phenylalanine inclusive. DNA is not recorded here. CDR1 and CDR2 (SGHVS, FNYEAQ) derive from the germline V gene. For each sample, TRB amplification used 200 to 250 ng of peripheral blood genomic DNA, equal to some 35,000 genome equivalents. This sample was also put to use in a study of T cell repertoires in aging, cancer and after chemotherapy. The second study's authors report: The donors fell into six age groups ranging from 30 or younger to 70 or older, and each group had at least three individuals. Control TCR repertoires from healthy donors were recorded across several months to years, and re-sampling revealed clear clonal overlap. In total, the full dataset held 8.5 million to 9.5 million TCR reads. Significantly lower blood TCR diversity and higher clonality were observed in untreated patients with hematological or solid cancers than in age-matched healthy donors. Declining TCR diversity with age in healthy donors was mainly explained by loss of richness; in cancer patients, loss of evenness also contributed. An increase in median generation probability over the chemotherapy interval was observed in both cancer cohorts, suggesting that the repertoire was reconstituted through rebound thymic output. According to the authors, the repertoire data do not allow conclusions to be drawn about immunological memory after chemotherapy. To look at immunoaging and at how T cells reconstitute after chemotherapy, the study profiled TCR beta repertoires in peripheral blood from both healthy donors and cancer patients. Alongside some 96 healthy donors serving as a reference group, the cohort included some 220 cancer patients, of whom some 91 had hematological cancers and about 130 had solid cancers. MiXCR versions 2.12 and 3.0.5 were used to process TRB sequences. The repertoire metrics were Shannon diversity, evenness, clonality (defined as one minus evenness), and alpha-parameterized diversity profiles covering alpha 0 to 5. The IGoR algorithm was used to calculate generation probabilities for clones in the paired samples taken before and after chemotherapy.

Specimen: peripheral blood. The TCR sequence derives from a human donor in good health. The rearrangement joined TRBV7-6 to TRBJ2-5; TCRdb proposes TRBD2, but this gene call is untestable without DNA. The CDR3 region reads CASSAIERQETQYF.